The T cell receptor (beta chain) described here comes from a study of CD8 T cells in ankylosing spondylitis. Study-wide results and caveats: Made up of fewer than ten highly homologous variants, a TCR beta motif appeared characteristic of ankylosing spondylitis blood.

The CDR3 is 16 amino acids. Germline V gene lookup returns CDR1 SGHRS and CDR2 YFSETQ. Trimming cost V 2 bases and J 1 base; bases outside gene matches: 5. This clonotype was picked up a small number of times. Its antigen is unidentified. For TCR beta, libraries came from quantitative 5'-RACE with molecular barcodes. TCRdb re-analysed the 5' RACE reads in MiXCR, keeping a single row per CDR3 protein. This table holds 400,000 to 450,000 distinct CDR3 sequences, about a sixth found once. Sequenced input: blood, either unsorted or a sorted T cell fraction (not recorded which). The V gene is TRBV5-1, the J gene TRBJ1-3, with TRBD1 matching over 8 bases. The receptor was derived from a male donor with ankylosing spondylitis. CDR3 loop: CASSFQGAASGNTIYF. The CDR3 bases are TGCGCCAGCAGCTTCCAGGGGGCGGCTTCTGGAAACACCATATATTTT.